This T cell receptor beta chain was observed in a study of blood T cell repertoires in COVID-19. The wider study: The origin of the acute and convalescent COVID-19 samples was the United States, Italy and Spain. The analysed material was cDNA or gDNA that came from T cells, B-cell-depleted T cells, or PBMCs.

The CDR3 length is 14 residues. Trimming pared 0 bases from V and 5 bases from J, leaving 10 bases between. Germline V lookup: CDR1 LGHDT, CDR2 YNNKEL (reference sequence). Patients at the Seattle site were enrolled during active infection and followed longitudinally. In the authors' workflow: Nucleated cell number was recorded as an estimate derived from reference gene primer amplification. The data were produced by immunoSEQ multiplex PCR, yet TCRdb's version contains in-frame clones alone and is incomplete. V and J calls and clone size come straight from that table; D and trimming were deduced from the DNA. The data show 450,000 or so clones, 80% to 90% seen once.

The sequenced material came from peripheral blood. V and J are TRBV3-1 (or the pseudogene TRBV3-2) and TRBJ1-1; no reliable D call. The receptor's source is a man aged 18 to 29 with COVID-19, enrolled during active disease. The CDR3 loop is CASSQDPGVTEAFF. The CDR3 coding sequence is TGTGCCAGCAGCCAAGATCCGGGAGTGACTGAAGCTTTCTTT.